The clone carrying this T cell receptor (beta chain) appeared a single time. Antigen specificity is unknown. CDR1 MDHEN and CDR2 SYDVKM come from the germline V gene. The CDR3 spans 14 residues. V shed 7 bases, J shed 4 bases, and the junction held 9 bases outside the gene matches. This sample is part of a study of radiation and T cells in renal cell carcinoma. Notes on the study in general: Without pretreatment biopsies, baseline tumor clonotype presence was undetermined.

This sample's time point: blood 2 weeks post-SBRT. Treatment defined: 15 Gy SBRT to primary tumor, nephrectomy 4 weeks later. Blood was sampled at baseline, 2 weeks and 4 weeks after SBRT. The tumor was a clear cell renal cell carcinoma. The method was immunoSEQ multiplex PCR; TCRdb's version includes in-frame clones alone and lacks a portion of them. Of about 130,000 clones listed, more than 75% are singletons. The receptor comes from a woman aged 70-85 years with renal cell carcinoma. Specimen: blood, collected from a patient whose treatment included radiotherapy and nephrectomy. The rearrangement uses TRBV28 and TRBJ2-7, with 8 bases that match TRBD2. As DNA, the CDR3 is TGTGCCAGCAACCAACGGGGCGGGGGGTACGAGCAGTACTTC. This gives the protein CASNQRGGGYEQYF.